This is a list of T cell receptor beta chains from one sample in a study of cytomegalovirus exposure and HLA in healthy donors. Clones were sequenced by immunoSEQ multiplex PCR, and TCRdb holds only the in-frame ones, with some missing. The table shows 150,000 or so clones, with roughly 80% occurring only once. The sample was PBMCs. These receptors all stem from a woman aged 40 to 55 in good health and CMV-seronegative. The conserved cysteine and the conserved F or W are not part of the CDR3 here.

j_call v_call cdr3_aa
TRBJ1-1 TRBV28 ASLPPGTGRTEAF
TRBJ1-2 TRBV5-4 ASSLGGSGGREYGYT
TRBJ1-1 TRBV7-9 ASSGLGGSTLEAF
TRBJ1-1 TRBV7-2 ASSLAQGNTEAF
TRBJ2-7 TRBV2 ASSGGEQY
TRBJ2-5 TRBV7-7 ASSSSSGTSGTQY
TRBJ2-2 TRBV7-9 ASRSEANTGELF
TRBJ2-3 TRBV6-1 ASSEALRVYSTDTQY
TRBJ2-3 TRBV5-1 ASSPRTSGVSTDTQY
TRBJ2-7 TRBV28 ASSLTGQGFYEQY
TRBJ1-4 TRBV2 ASITQGGEEKLF
TRBJ2-2 TRBV13 ASSGDRGTGELF
TRBJ1-2 TRBV2 ASSESHRERGYT
TRBJ1-5 TRBV10-3 AISRGPDQPQH
TRBJ2-2 TRBV6-6 ASRRTSGSGGELF
TRBJ1-5 TRBV28 ASSLFAGGSPQH